This TCR beta chain was identified in a study of cytomegalovirus exposure and HLA in healthy donors (dated by TCRdb to 2016 to 2017). In the study overall: In an earlier analysis of several hundred of the donors, about 260 Gb of sequence data and 100 million or so unique TCR beta sequences from 150 million to 200 million T cells were reported. About 310 gigabases of sequencing data and approximately 85 million unique TCR sequences were included in an early release covering several hundred HLA-typed donors. The genetic ancestry cluster associated with self-reported Caucasian donors included 80% to 90% of the 398 genotyped donors. The study aimed to test whether cataloging public T cell receptors could reveal signatures of past pathogen exposure. The T cell repertoires of around 670 subjects were profiled by immunosequencing and related to cytomegalovirus serostatus. Along with the approximately 650-subject first cohort, a separate validation cohort of over a hundred different subjects was used. The study combined high-throughput TCR immunosequencing, statistical association of individual TCRs with disease status, and machine learning to predict cytomegalovirus infection status. To study patterns of TCR occurrence, a later analysis re-analyzed previously published TCR beta repertoires from several hundred donors and added high-resolution HLA genotyping. Rather than drawing on any new phenotypic data, the later analysis identified candidate immune exposures from TCR beta sequences and the way those sequences occurred across donors. An earlier analysis of 500 to 750 of the donors applied high-throughput TCR beta sequencing to assess whether each TCR beta V gene segment acted as functional or pseudogenic. Donor age, sex, ethnicity and CMV serostatus were collected together with the repertoire data. In a later genetic analysis, genome-wide SNP genotypes for about 60% of the 666 donors were used, and that subset was treated as a discovery cohort. All discovery cohort repertoires had been generated on a single sequencing platform. HLA typing covered class I and class II loci at four-digit resolution. Typing coverage differed by locus: A, B, C, DRB1 and DQB1 were typed in roughly 620-630 donors, DQA1 in roughly 500, DPA1 in 600 to 610, and DPB1 in approximately 450. Roughly 5 DR-DQ haplotypes were handled as single units for association and clustering, since linkage in the cohort was strong. Across some 400 genotyped donors of the cohort, an average of approximately 240,000 unique TCR beta nucleotide sequences per donor were sequenced, and roughly 20% of those sequences were non-productive. Broad study findings and their caveats: Roughly uniform sequencing depth across donors was assumed in presence/absence analyses, although this assumption may not hold. Immune exposure information for the cohort was limited to CMV serostatus. The classifier was reported to diagnose cytomegalovirus status with high specificity and sensitivity in both the original cohort and the validation cohort. A later analysis found that most CMV-associated TCR beta chains appeared HLA-restricted, with HLA associations seemingly driven largely by CMV exposure. HLA typing was unavailable for some donors at each locus, so association tests used only the typed subset. In a later analysis, HLA-associated TCR beta chains were found to be more clonally expanded and to have lower generation probabilities than equally common non-associated chains. According to a later analysis, TCR association rates differed among HLA loci, with DRB1 alleles showing the most associated TCRs and HLA-C alleles showing the fewest. An earlier analysis of 587 of the donors showed that most TCR beta V segments appeared in productive rearrangements either about 90% or about 30% of the time, which broadly matched IMGT annotations. In a later genetic analysis, fewer N-insertions in productive TCRs were reported among donors in an Asian-associated ancestry cluster than the approximately 670-donor mean. A further reported finding was that TCR beta sequences accurately predicted the HLA-A and HLA-B alleles for most subjects in the first cohort. In this cohort, only TCR beta chains were sequenced, and detectable features were limited by the absence of alpha or paired-chain data. A cluster of highly shared sequence variants was judged likely to be a technical artifact of the sequencing pipeline. Assigning TCR associations to individual alleles was difficult when HLA alleles, especially DR and DQ, strongly co-occurred. Linkage disequilibrium might explain the correlated functional status among segregating V segments, but an unknown experimental factor could not be ruled out. Because counts were too low, some 16 rarely observed V segments, including chromosome 9 orphons, were excluded from the earlier analysis of 500 to 700 of the donors. Most TCR sequences were observed very rarely across donors, whereas some public TCRs were present in many individuals. The authors suggested that the approach could potentially be extended to other disease states and immunological phenotypes. The 87-base-pair reads could not distinguish some IMGT-functional V segments, including TRBV6-2 and TRBV6-3, so those segments were excluded. V-gene and J-gene trimming of TCR beta chains was associated with a missense DCLRE1C variant in a later genetic analysis, and the association was replicated in an independent cohort. According to a later analysis, parvovirus B19, influenza, CMV and Epstein-Barr virus appeared linked to several top co-occurrence clusters. The study listed 170 or so TCR beta chains as associated with cytomegalovirus. In vitro tests confirmed that a few of the cytomegalovirus-associated TCR beta chains recognize cytomegalovirus antigens. At a false discovery rate of 0.05, a later analysis linked some 18,000 TCR beta sequences to specific HLA alleles.

In total, 600 or so healthy bone marrow donors made up the cohort. At the time of sampling, all cohort members were nominally healthy, though unrecorded immune exposures were likely present. The donor tested CMV seronegative, placing the donor among the 350 or so seronegative members of the cohort. Every donor gave a peripheral blood sample, and the peripheral blood mononuclear cells from that sample were used for TCR beta sequencing. Genomic DNA was extracted from the blood cell samples with the Qiagen DNeasy Blood Extraction Kit. Receptor amplification or capture employed the immunoSEQ multiplex PCR assay. The multiplex PCR relied on a mix of 60 forward primers for TCR Vbeta segments and 13 reverse primers for TCR Jbeta segments. The CDR3 region of rearranged TCR beta genes was amplified from genomic DNA with a multiplex PCR assay. On the Illumina HiSeq System, the amplified TCR beta libraries were sequenced as 87-base-pair reads. The authors' pipeline ran thus. A later analysis counted about 80 million unique TCR beta chains across the approximately 700 repertoires, and 10 million to 12 million of these chains were shared by at least two donors. Raw reads were error-corrected and collapsed into unique sequences by a nearest-neighbor algorithm in which closely related sequences were merged to remove PCR and sequencing errors. To assign V, D and J gene segments, CDR3 sequences were aligned to IMGT reference sequences. For a sequence to be retained, at least a six-nucleotide match to both a V gene segment and a J gene segment was required. Rearrangements were called productive when the CDR3 lacked stop codons and stayed in frame with V and J; all others were non-productive. CDR3 was defined according to IMGT convention as the region running from the second conserved V-encoded cysteine to the conserved J-encoded phenylalanine. The earlier analysis of some 600 of the donors excluded sequences that lacked an unambiguous match to a single V gene segment. An earlier analysis of some 500 of the donors classified V segments as functional when productive rearrangements were above 56.7% and as segregating when the standard deviation between donors was above 5%. A statistical classification framework was developed to diagnose cytomegalovirus status using the catalog of TCR beta chain sequences. V and J gene assignment, in a later analysis, came from comparing TCR nucleotide sequences with IMGT/GENE-DB human TR gene sequences. In a later analysis, CDR3 sequences and most-parsimonious VDJ recombination scenarios were assigned using the TCRdist pipeline. A later analysis defined each TCR beta chain by its CDR3 amino acid sequence plus V-gene family, and excluded reads lacking a unique V-gene family. To address suspected cross-contamination and a sequencing artifact, a later analysis removed around 600 highly shared, low-generation-probability nucleotide sequences. In a later analysis, a clonal expansion index for each public chain was calculated from normalized within-repertoire ranks of inferred template counts. In a later analysis, generation probabilities were computed using a VDJ recombination model fitted to out-of-frame rearrangements, and the results were checked against IGoR. In a later analysis, TCR-TCR, TCR-HLA and TCR-CMV co-occurrence was scored with hypergeometric tests, and a repertoire-size bias correction was applied to TCR pairs. A later analysis estimated false discovery rates by permuting HLA or CMV assignments 20 times. A later analysis grouped co-occurring TCRs with DBSCAN, adding TCRdist sequence similarity when clustering within HLA-allele-positive subsets. Repertoires with fewer than 30,000 or more than 120,000 public chains, plus five repertoires with anomalous nucleotide sharing, were excluded from co-occurrence clustering. Held by TCRdb, this immuneACCESS table contains in-frame sequences only and omits some clones. Under half of the omission traces to an unresolved V gene where checked; the cause of the rest is unknown. V and J calls and clone size are as listed in that table; D and trimming were resolved from the DNA. For this sample there are about 160,000 clones; 70% to 80% appear just once. The ten most abundant clones make up under 2% of the sample.

Via the germline V gene (reference sequence), CDR1 is SGHNT and CDR2 YYREEE. The CDR3 contains 14 residues, cysteine and phenylalanine counted. Just CDR3 DNA is preserved here, 42 bases in frame from base 1. Trimming costs V 0 bases and J 1 base, and their ends lie 7 bases apart. With regard to this clone: No antigen is known for it. Base quality data are lacking; no much larger clone is found one base away.

Sample: PBMCs. The TCR was taken from a man aged 35 to 55 in good health and CMV-seronegative. Rearrangement joined TRBV5-4 to TRBJ1-1; TRBD1 is possibly the D segment (5 matching bases). The DNA sequence is as follows: TGTGCCAGCAGCTTGGGACAGCCGAACACTGAAGCTTTCTTT. Its translation is CASSLGQPNTEAFF.